A selection of T cell receptor beta chains follows, all from one sample in a study of blood T cell repertoires in COVID-19. Profiled with immunoSEQ multiplex PCR; TCRdb holds only in-frame clones, not every one. The sample carries some 180,000 clones, approximately 80% recorded once. The sample taken for sequencing was PBMCs or T cells enriched from blood (not recorded which). All receptors come from a man between 60 and 70 years old who had been exposed to COVID-19. CDR3s include the opening cysteine and the closing phenylalanine or tryptophan. Fields, in order: V gene, clone size, D gene, J gene, CDR3 protein, CDR3 DNA. The D gene is left open where the match is weak. Clone sizes are given selectively: once, few, many, or a class where the clone is expanded.

v_gene: TRBV3-1/TRBV3-2
abundance: NA
d_gene: NA
j_gene: TRBJ2-5
CDR3aa: CASSPGQPSGETQYF
CDR3nt: TGTGCCAGCAGCCCCGGACAGCCATCAGGGGAGACCCAGTACTTC

v_gene: TRBV5-4
abundance: NA
d_gene: TRBD1
j_gene: TRBJ1-2
CDR3aa: CASSLVIQGPTDGYTF
CDR3nt: TGTGCCAGCAGCTTGGTGATACAGGGGCCGACCGATGGCTACACCTTC

v_gene: TRBV30
abundance: NA
d_gene: NA
j_gene: TRBJ2-1
CDR3aa: CAWSANAAGNEQFF
CDR3nt: TGTGCCTGGAGTGCGAACGCGGCGGGCAATGAGCAGTTCTTC

v_gene: TRBV13
abundance: once
d_gene: TRBD1
j_gene: TRBJ1-3
CDR3aa: CASSPDGTGGFLSGNTIYF
CDR3nt: TGTGCCAGCAGCCCGGATGGGACAGGGGGTTTTCTCTCGGGAAACACCATATATTTT

v_gene: TRBV27
abundance: NA
d_gene: NA
j_gene: TRBJ2-3
CDR3aa: CASSFSPSSTDTQYF
CDR3nt: TGTGCCAGCAGTTTTTCTCCCTCTAGCACAGATACGCAGTATTTT

v_gene: TRBV5-1
abundance: NA
d_gene: TRBD1
j_gene: TRBJ1-5
CDR3aa: CASSLTGAVNQPQHF
CDR3nt: TGCGCCAGCAGCTTGACAGGGGCCGTCAATCAGCCCCAGCATTTT

v_gene: TRBV5-4
abundance: NA
d_gene: NA
j_gene: TRBJ1-2
CDR3aa: CASSLAGIANYGYTF
CDR3nt: TGTGCCAGCAGCCTGGCCGGGATAGCTAACTATGGCTACACCTTC

v_gene: TRBV14
abundance: once
d_gene: NA
j_gene: TRBJ1-1
CDR3aa: CASSREWGLNTEAFF
CDR3nt: TGTGCCAGCAGCCGGGAGTGGGGTTTGAACACTGAAGCTTTCTTT

v_gene: TRBV19
abundance: few
d_gene: TRBD2
j_gene: TRBJ2-7
CDR3aa: CASSPRTSGRGAYEQYF
CDR3nt: TGTGCCAGTAGTCCCCGGACTAGCGGGAGAGGGGCTTACGAGCAGTACTTC

v_gene: TRBV28
abundance: NA
d_gene: TRBD1
j_gene: TRBJ1-1
CDR3aa: CASKSGTDNTEAFF
CDR3nt: TGTGCCAGCAAATCCGGGACAGATAACACTGAAGCTTTCTTT

v_gene: TRBV19
abundance: NA
d_gene: TRBD2
j_gene: TRBJ2-3
CDR3aa: CASSWGLAEPTDTQYF
CDR3nt: TGTGCCAGTAGTTGGGGACTAGCGGAACCCACAGATACGCAGTATTTT

v_gene: TRBV6-5
abundance: NA
d_gene: TRBD2
j_gene: TRBJ2-3
CDR3aa: CASSFGSSGSTDTQYF
CDR3nt: TGTGCCAGCAGTTTCGGGAGTAGCGGGAGCACAGATACGCAGTATTTT

v_gene: TRBV7-7
abundance: NA
d_gene: NA
j_gene: TRBJ2-5
CDR3aa: CASSSQVGYQETQYF
CDR3nt: TGTGCCAGCAGCTCCCAGGTCGGATACCAAGAGACCCAGTACTTC

v_gene: TRBV5-1
abundance: NA
d_gene: NA
j_gene: TRBJ2-2
CDR3aa: CASSFARRGGELFF
CDR3nt: TGCGCCAGCAGCTTTGCCCGTAGGGGCGGGGAGCTGTTTTTT

v_gene: TRBV27
abundance: NA
d_gene: NA
j_gene: TRBJ1-6
CDR3aa: CASRKNRERLNSPLHF
CDR3nt: TGTGCCAGCAGAAAAAACAGGGAACGGCTGAATTCACCCCTCCACTTT

v_gene: TRBV6-2/TRBV6-3
abundance: NA
d_gene: TRBD1
j_gene: TRBJ2-6
CDR3aa: CASSPQGAGANVLTF
CDR3nt: TGTGCCAGCAGCCCTCAGGGGGCAGGGGCCAACGTCCTGACTTTC

v_gene: TRBV7-2
abundance: once
d_gene: NA
j_gene: TRBJ2-1
CDR3aa: CASSLVNGELKQFF
CDR3nt: TGTGCCAGCAGCTTAGTTAATGGGGAGTTGAAGCAGTTCTTC

v_gene: TRBV6-5
abundance: NA
d_gene: TRBD1
j_gene: TRBJ2-7
CDR3aa: CASSYRGQGLGYEQYF
CDR3nt: TGTGCCAGCAGTTACAGAGGACAGGGGCTTGGCTACGAGCAGTACTTC

v_gene: TRBV6-5
abundance: NA
d_gene: NA
j_gene: TRBJ1-5
CDR3aa: CASSYSQNQPQHF
CDR3nt: TGTGCCAGCAGTTACTCGCAGAATCAGCCCCAGCATTTT

v_gene: TRBV9
abundance: NA
d_gene: TRBD1
j_gene: TRBJ1-3
CDR3aa: CASSVQAGGSSGNTIYF
CDR3nt: TGTGCCAGCAGCGTACAGGCAGGGGGTAGCTCTGGAAACACCATATATTTT

v_gene: TRBV5-1
abundance: few
d_gene: NA
j_gene: TRBJ1-1
CDR3aa: CASSSDGQLNTEAFF
CDR3nt: TGCGCCAGCAGCTCGGACGGACAGCTGAACACTGAAGCTTTCTTT

v_gene: TRBV9
abundance: NA
d_gene: TRBD1
j_gene: TRBJ2-2
CDR3aa: CASSGRQGPNTGELFF
CDR3nt: TGTGCCAGCAGCGGACGACAGGGCCCGAACACCGGGGAGCTGTTTTTT

v_gene: TRBV28
abundance: NA
d_gene: NA
j_gene: TRBJ2-2
CDR3aa: CASISGGSTGELFF
CDR3nt: TGTGCCAGCATCTCGGGTGGGAGCACCGGGGAGCTGTTTTTT

v_gene: TRBV7-3
abundance: NA
d_gene: TRBD2
j_gene: TRBJ2-5
CDR3aa: CASSSSGTSRQETQYF
CDR3nt: TGTGCCAGCAGCTCTTCAGGGACTAGCAGACAAGAGACCCAGTACTTC

v_gene: TRBV27
abundance: once
d_gene: TRBD2
j_gene: TRBJ2-5
CDR3aa: CASHSLAGGVGETQYF
CDR3nt: TGTGCCAGCCATTCCTTAGCGGGAGGGGTGGGGGAGACCCAGTACTTC

v_gene: TRBV6-2/TRBV6-3
abundance: once
d_gene: NA
j_gene: TRBJ2-1
CDR3aa: CASSPRGNEPYNEQFF
CDR3nt: TGTGCCAGCAGTCCCCGGGGGAACGAGCCTTACAATGAGCAGTTCTTC

v_gene: TRBV9
abundance: NA
d_gene: TRBD1
j_gene: TRBJ1-2
CDR3aa: CASSSGQVLFGGYTF
CDR3nt: TGTGCCAGCAGCTCAGGACAGGTTCTATTTGGTGGCTACACCTTC

v_gene: TRBV21-1
abundance: NA
d_gene: NA
j_gene: TRBJ2-6
CDR3aa: CARTKGPSSGANVLTF
CDR3nt: TGTGCCAGAACCAAAGGTCCCAGCTCTGGGGCCAACGTCCTGACTTTC

v_gene: TRBV19
abundance: few
d_gene: NA
j_gene: TRBJ2-1
CDR3aa: CASSMGRTRGYNEQFF
CDR3nt: TGTGCCAGTAGTATGGGTCGCACCAGGGGCTACAATGAGCAGTTCTTC

v_gene: TRBV19
abundance: NA
d_gene: NA
j_gene: TRBJ1-2
CDR3aa: CASTPGAGQLMQGGYTF
CDR3nt: TGTGCCAGTACCCCCGGGGCGGGTCAGCTCATGCAGGGGGGCTACACCTTC

v_gene: TRBV28
abundance: few
d_gene: NA
j_gene: TRBJ1-5
CDR3aa: CASRYPGLSNQPQHF
CDR3nt: TGTGCCAGCAGGTACCCGGGACTCAGCAATCAGCCCCAGCATTTT

v_gene: TRBV27
abundance: NA
d_gene: NA
j_gene: TRBJ1-5
CDR3aa: CASRKTGSGNQPQHF
CDR3nt: TGTGCCAGCAGAAAAACAGGGAGCGGCAATCAGCCCCAGCATTTT

v_gene: TRBV4-1
abundance: NA
d_gene: NA
j_gene: TRBJ2-5
CDR3aa: CASSPRDMRETQYF
CDR3nt: TGCGCCAGCAGCCCCAGAGACATGAGAGAGACCCAGTACTTC

v_gene: TRBV18
abundance: NA
d_gene: NA
j_gene: TRBJ2-4
CDR3aa: CASSPPVGVKRNIQYF
CDR3nt: TGTGCCAGCTCACCACCGGTAGGGGTGAAAAGAAACATTCAGTACTTC

v_gene: TRBV19
abundance: NA
d_gene: NA
j_gene: TRBJ2-2
CDR3aa: CASRGPGELFF
CDR3nt: TGTGCCAGTCGAGGGCCCGGGGAGCTGTTTTTT

v_gene: TRBV27
abundance: once
d_gene: TRBD2
j_gene: TRBJ2-1
CDR3aa: CASSWVGLAGVYNEQFF
CDR3nt: TGTGCCAGCAGTTGGGTCGGACTAGCGGGGGTCTACAATGAGCAGTTCTTC

v_gene: TRBV9
abundance: NA
d_gene: TRBD2
j_gene: TRBJ2-5
CDR3aa: CASSVEGRGLGQETQYF
CDR3nt: TGTGCCAGCAGCGTAGAAGGTAGAGGACTAGGGCAGGAGACCCAGTACTTC

v_gene: TRBV3-1/TRBV3-2
abundance: NA
d_gene: NA
j_gene: TRBJ2-1
CDR3aa: CASSQRVSSYNEQFF
CDR3nt: TGTGCCAGCAGCCAACGGGTTAGCTCCTACAATGAGCAGTTCTTC

v_gene: TRBV7-8
abundance: NA
d_gene: TRBD2
j_gene: TRBJ2-7
CDR3aa: CASSPLTSGNEQYF
CDR3nt: TGTGCCAGCAGCCCATTGACTAGCGGGAACGAGCAGTACTTC

v_gene: TRBV12-3/TRBV12-4
abundance: NA
d_gene: NA
j_gene: TRBJ2-7
CDR3aa: CASSLNSPYEQYF
CDR3nt: TGTGCCAGCAGTTTGAACTCCCCCTACGAGCAGTACTTC

v_gene: TRBV7-2
abundance: NA
d_gene: TRBD1
j_gene: TRBJ2-1
CDR3aa: CASSRRVSDRALNEQFF
CDR3nt: TGTGCCAGCAGCCGTAGGGTGTCGGACAGGGCCCTCAATGAGCAGTTCTTC

v_gene: TRBV7-7
abundance: NA
d_gene: TRBD1
j_gene: TRBJ2-7
CDR3aa: CASSSRTGPTYEQYF
CDR3nt: TGTGCCAGCAGCTCCCGGACAGGGCCAACCTACGAGCAGTACTTC

v_gene: TRBV3-1/TRBV3-2
abundance: NA
d_gene: TRBD1
j_gene: TRBJ2-5
CDR3aa: CASSRDRGRLETQYF
CDR3nt: TGTGCCAGCAGCCGGGACAGGGGGCGATTGGAGACCCAGTACTTC

v_gene: TRBV5-4
abundance: NA
d_gene: TRBD1
j_gene: TRBJ2-2
CDR3aa: CASRSGTGVTGELFF
CDR3nt: TGTGCCAGCAGGTCCGGGACAGGGGTAACCGGGGAGCTGTTTTTT

v_gene: TRBV10-3
abundance: NA
d_gene: TRBD1
j_gene: TRBJ1-3
CDR3aa: CAITGDRSNSGNTIYF
CDR3nt: TGTGCCATCACTGGGGACAGGTCGAACTCTGGAAACACCATATATTTT

v_gene: TRBV27
abundance: NA
d_gene: TRBD2
j_gene: TRBJ2-1
CDR3aa: CASKVIAGGLSYNEQFF
CDR3nt: TGTGCCAGCAAAGTCATAGCGGGAGGACTCTCCTACAATGAGCAGTTCTTC

v_gene: TRBV7-2
abundance: NA
d_gene: TRBD2
j_gene: TRBJ2-1
CDR3aa: CASSLFLAGANEQFF
CDR3nt: TGTGCCAGCAGCTTATTTCTAGCGGGAGCCAATGAGCAGTTCTTC

v_gene: TRBV3-1/TRBV3-2
abundance: NA
d_gene: NA
j_gene: TRBJ1-6
CDR3aa: CASSRDIYSPLHF
CDR3nt: TGTGCCAGCAGCCGAGACATTTATTCACCCCTCCACTTT

v_gene: TRBV10-3
abundance: NA
d_gene: NA
j_gene: TRBJ1-3
CDR3aa: CAISEYSGTNTIYF
CDR3nt: TGTGCCATCAGTGAGTACTCCGGGACTAACACCATATATTTT

v_gene: TRBV3-1/TRBV3-2
abundance: NA
d_gene: NA
j_gene: TRBJ1-5
CDR3aa: CASSQVASRNQPQHF
CDR3nt: TGTGCCAGCAGCCAAGTCGCGAGCAGGAATCAGCCCCAGCATTTT

v_gene: TRBV24-1
abundance: NA
d_gene: NA
j_gene: TRBJ2-2
CDR3aa: CATRMGGAGELFF
CDR3nt: TGTGCCACCAGGATGGGGGGTGCCGGGGAGCTGTTTTTT

v_gene: TRBV28
abundance: NA
d_gene: NA
j_gene: TRBJ1-1
CDR3aa: CASSSKTEAFF
CDR3nt: TGTGCCAGCAGTTCCAAAACTGAAGCTTTCTTT

v_gene: TRBV2
abundance: NA
d_gene: NA
j_gene: TRBJ2-2
CDR3aa: CASSEAPSPGELFF
CDR3nt: TGTGCCAGCAGTGAAGCGCCAAGCCCCGGGGAGCTGTTTTTT

v_gene: TRBV29-1
abundance: NA
d_gene: NA
j_gene: TRBJ2-5
CDR3aa: CSVTLGVTQYF
CDR3nt: TGCAGCGTTACTTTAGGAGTCACCCAGTACTTC

v_gene: TRBV5-1
abundance: NA
d_gene: TRBD1
j_gene: TRBJ1-1
CDR3aa: CASSAYRGQDTEAFF
CDR3nt: TGCGCCAGCAGCGCCTACAGGGGGCAGGACACTGAAGCTTTCTTT

v_gene: TRBV4-3
abundance: few
d_gene: NA
j_gene: TRBJ1-6
CDR3aa: CASSQETGRNSPLHF
CDR3nt: TGCGCCAGCAGCCAAGAAACAGGGCGCAATTCACCCCTCCACTTT

v_gene: TRBV29-1
abundance: few
d_gene: TRBD1
j_gene: TRBJ1-2
CDR3aa: CSVTGAEGYTF
CDR3nt: TGCAGCGTCACAGGGGCGGAGGGCTACACCTTC

v_gene: TRBV7-2
abundance: many
d_gene: TRBD1
j_gene: TRBJ1-2
CDR3aa: CASSPSPSRTGDGYTF
CDR3nt: TGTGCCAGCAGCCCCTCTCCCTCCCGGACAGGGGATGGCTACACCTTC

v_gene: TRBV20-1
abundance: many
d_gene: NA
j_gene: TRBJ2-3
CDR3aa: CSASGGLIPDTQYF
CDR3nt: TGCAGTGCTAGTGGGGGGCTAATTCCAGATACGCAGTATTTT

v_gene: TRBV11-2
abundance: NA
d_gene: NA
j_gene: TRBJ2-7
CDR3aa: CASSLDPGGYEQYF
CDR3nt: TGTGCCAGCAGCTTAGATCCCGGGGGCTACGAGCAGTACTTC